The source of this T cell receptor (beta chain) is a study of OX40 agonist ivuxolimab in advanced cancers. Study overall: Patients were dosed with the agonistic anti-OX40 (CD134) antibody ivuxolimab. Cohort: 75% to 90% men, mean age about 60, aged roughly 23 to 79. A partial response was reached by three patients: one with hepatocellular carcinoma and two with cutaneous melanoma.

TCRdb's table, derived via immunoSEQ multiplex PCR, lists solely in-frame clones and lacks some. The sample lists 60,000 to 80,000 clones, 85% occurring once. The V end was cut by 2 bases, the J end by 12 bases, with 17 bases between. Germline CDR1 reads GTSNPN; CDR2 reads SVGIG (reference sequence). There are 13 residues in the CDR3. A history of autoimmune disease or systemic immunosuppression excluded patients. The material sequenced was CD4+ or CD8+ T cells sorted from blood, taken in a trial of the OX40 agonist ivuxolimab. J is TRBJ2-1 and V is TRBV30, with D unclear. This receptor was taken from an adult with an advanced solid tumor such as melanoma, head and neck, liver or kidney cancer. CDR3 sequence reads: CAWSQMASVGQFF. The DNA of the CDR3 is TGTGCCTGGAGTCAGATGGCAAGTGTTGGGCAGTTCTTC.